The 14 T cell receptor beta chains below were found in one sample sequenced in a study of CD8+ T cells in alopecia areata (dated 2018 in TCRdb). Library preparation used the immunoSEQ multiplex PCR assay. RNA was extracted from all samples and reverse transcribed into cDNA as template for TCR sequencing. In TCRdb, the immuneACCESS table is reduced to in-frame sequences with V and J assigned. These tables do not hold every clone; where another copy was compared, an unresolved V gene accounts for under half, and the others remain unexplained. The sample table shows roughly 180,000 clones, and 63% are seen once. The ten largest clones take up about 1.7% of the sample. Read against the paper, the sample's time point label means: baseline before oral tofacitinib. This material consisted of CD4+ T cells sorted from blood, taken at week 0. These receptors originate from a human donor with alopecia areata.

V and J are TRBV9 and TRBJ2-6; weak D call: TRBD1 (6 bases). Germline V gives CDR1 SGDLS, CDR2 YYNGEE. The V and J ends lost 0 bases and 1 base respectively, with 8 bases between them. The CDR3 covers 16 residues. The CDR3 protein is CASSVEGGSGANVLTF. The CDR3 bases are TGTGCCAGCAGCGTAGAAGGGGGATCTGGGGCCAACGTCCTGACTTTC.

This sequence joins TRBV9 and TRBJ1-1; D remains unclear. V lost 0 bases, J lost 11 bases, and 14 bases lay in between. Germline V gene sequence: CDR1 SGDLS, CDR2 YYNGEE. This CDR3 region has 13 residues. CDR3 loop: CASSVAESSAAFF. CDR3 sequence (DNA): TGTGCCAGCAGCGTAGCGGAGTCGAGTGCGGCTTTCTTT. The variable domain in full, with the rest retrieved from reference TRBV9 and TRBJ1-1, is DSGVTQTPKHLITATGQRVTLRCSPRSGDLSVYWYQQSLDQGLQFLIQYYNGEERAKGNILERFSAQQFPDLHSELNLSSLELGDSALYFCASSVAESSAAFFGQGTRLTVV.

V and J are TRBV30 and TRBJ1-4; TRBD1 might be the D (5 bases). The CDR3 extends over 14 amino acids. Germline loops: CDR1 GTSNPN, CDR2 SVGIG (reference sequence). The ends were cut back, 0 bases at V and 5 bases at J, with 10 bases in the middle. The CDR3 spells CAWSVYRGNEKLFF. In nucleotides, the CDR3 is TGTGCCTGGAGTGTTTACCGGGGGAATGAAAAACTGTTTTTT.

The chain links TRBV29-1 to TRBJ1-2; a weak D match, TRBD1 (5 bases). Trimming stripped 4 bases from V and 4 bases from J, with 10 bases between. Germline V gives CDR1 SQVTM, CDR2 ANQGSEA. The CDR3 runs 12 residues. The CDR3 bases are TGCAGCGTTGCCAGGGAAAGCTATGGCTACACCTTC. It yields the protein CSVARESYGYTF.

The chain carries TRBV11-2 and TRBJ1-2, with 8 nucleotides matching TRBD1. V dropped 5 bases and J dropped 3; count of bases not matched to a gene: 8. The CDR3 has 15 residues. Germline V CDR1 and CDR2: SGHAT, FQNNGV. The CDR3 is CASSTGQGAYYGYTF. The DNA for the CDR3 is TGTGCCAGCAGCACAGGACAGGGAGCGTACTATGGCTACACCTTC.

The V call is TRBV29-1, the J call TRBJ2-7; 11 bases agree with TRBD2. V lost 7 bases and J lost 4; bases outside the gene matches: 6. Germline V gene lookup returns CDR1 SQVTM and CDR2 ANQGSEA. The CDR3 consists of 13 residues. The DNA for the CDR3 is TGCAGCGCTGGGGGACTAGCGGTTTACGAGCAGTACTTC. It yields the protein CSAGGLAVYEQYF.

The chain is built from TRBV15 and TRBJ2-1; no definite D call. The germline CDR1 and CDR2 sequences are LNHNV and YYDKDF (reference sequence). V was clipped by 4 bases and J by 5 bases, with 3 bases between them. CDR3 length equals 11 residues. Here the CDR3 DNA reads TGTGCCACCAGCACAAACAATGAGCAGTTCTTC. It specifies CATSTNNEQFF.

The chain links TRBV4-3 to TRBJ1-2, with 10 bases lining up with TRBD1. V lost 4 bases, J lost 4 bases, and 3 bases stayed unmatched. The CDR3 runs to 14 residues. The germline V gene encodes CDR1 LGHNA and CDR2 YSLEER. The CDR3 DNA follows: TGCGCCAGCAGCCCCGGACAGGGGGTCTATGGCTACACCTTC. This gives the protein CASSPGQGVYGYTF.

The chain combines TRBV29-1 with TRBJ2-2; either TRBD1 or TRBD2 may supply D (7 bases each). V was shortened by 7 bases and J by 7 bases, with 19 bases between the two germline ends. This CDR3 has 14 amino acids. From germline, CDR1 is SQVTM and CDR2 ANQGSEA. The CDR3 here is CSAGAGGAIGELFF. CDR3 nucleotides: TGCAGCGCCGGTGCAGGGGGGGCGATCGGGGAGCTGTTTTTT.

V gene TRBV4-3 combines with J gene TRBJ1-4, with TRBD1 identical over 8 bases. The J segment lost 4 bases and the V segment lost 8 bases, leaving 3 bases of the junction unmatched. The CDR3 length is 13 residues. Looked up from germline, CDR1 is LGHNA and CDR2 is YSLEER. CDR3: CASSGQGNEKLFF. The CDR3 region has the DNA TGCGCCAGCTCCGGACAGGGTAATGAAAAACTGTTTTTT.

The chain recombines TRBV5-6 with TRBJ2-7; TRBD1 matches at 11 bases. This CDR3 has 15 residues. The J segment lost 4 bases and the V segment lost 1 base, leaving 4 bases of the junction unmatched. Germline-derived CDR1 and CDR2 are SGHDT and YYEEEE. For the CDR3, the DNA is TGTGCCAGCAGCTTGCCTGGACAGGGGGCTTACGAGCAGTACTTC. Translated, it gives CASSLPGQGAYEQYF.

This clone showed up just a few times. This CDR3 is CASSESRAGRSAETQYF. For the CDR3, the DNA is TGTGCCAGCAGTGAGAGTCGGGCAGGGAGATCGGCAGAGACCCAGTACTTC. V usage is TRBV6-1 and J usage is TRBJ2-5; D possibly uses TRBD1 or TRBD2 (5 bases each). Trimming stripped 3 bases from V and 4 bases from J, with 21 bases between. The length of the CDR3 is 17 residues. The germline V gene has CDR1 MNHNS and CDR2 SASEGT.

The gene calls are TRBV30 and TRBJ2-4; TRBD1 agrees at 9 bases. The V gene's germline CDR1 is GTSNPN and CDR2 SVGIG (reference sequence). This CDR3 has 16 amino acids. Unmatched junction bases numbered 6, after V lost 2 bases and J lost 1 base. The CDR3 nucleotides are TGTGCCTGGAGTCGACCCGGGACAGGGGCCAAAAACATTCAGTACTTC. Its translation is CAWSRPGTGAKNIQYF. Drawing the rest from reference TRBV30 and TRBJ2-4, the complete variable domain is SQTIHQWPATLVQPVGSPLSLECTVEGTSNPNLYWYRQAAGRGLQLLFYSVGIGQISSEVPQNLSASRPQDRQFILSSKKLLLSDSGFYLCAWSRPGTGAKNIQYFGAGTRLSVL.

The gene calls are TRBV30 and TRBJ2-2; D not resolved. Germline CDR1 and CDR2: GTSNPN and SVGIG (reference sequence). The CDR3 spans 15 residues. The V and J ends lost 0 bases and 1 base respectively, with 9 bases between them. The CDR3 DNA reads TGTGCCTGGAGTGTACTGGCCTTGAACACCGGGGAGCTGTTTTTT. It yields the protein CAWSVLALNTGELFF.